This T cell receptor (beta chain) was sequenced during a study of shared clonotypes between healthy human individuals. Study findings and constraints: Clonotypes shared by all four sorted-subset donors had higher generation probabilities than non-shared clonotypes.

Produced via immunoSEQ multiplex PCR; TCRdb's table is partial and in-frame only. The sample carries about 110,000 clones, about 67% recorded once. With respect to this clone: The antigen remains undetermined.

The origin of this receptor is a woman in her 30s in good health. Specimen: memory CD8+ T cells sorted from blood. Subset meaning: CD45RO+ cells pooled with CCR7-negative TemRA cells.

The CDR3 protein is CASSLGTRGTDTQYF. The CDR3 DNA reads TGTGCCAGCAGTTTGGGGACTAGAGGCACAGATACGCAGTATTTT. V and J are TRBV28 and TRBJ2-3, with 8 positions matching TRBD2. V lost 3 bases to trimming and J lost 1 base; unmatched junction nucleotides: 3. Germline V gene data show CDR1 as MDHEN and CDR2 as SYDVKM. CDR3 length: 15 residues.